This T cell receptor (beta chain) came from a study of T cells in Graves' hyperthyroidism and ophthalmopathy. From RNA transcripts, TCR beta CDR3 regions were amplified. Carried out on the TCR CDR3, a first-round RT-PCR used the HTBI primer set. TCRdb re-analysed the multiplex PCR reads in MiXCR, keeping a single row per CDR3 protein. The table shows 380,000 or so distinct CDR3 sequences, with approximately 20% occurring only once. V was cut by 2 bases and J by 9 bases, with 13 bases left in between. The CDR3 runs 13 residues. The TCR originated in a young woman with Graves' hyperthyroidism. This chain uses TRBV12-3 or TRBV12-4 with TRBJ1-1; D ambiguous. The sequencing sample was made of blood. The CDR3: CASSLSSVRQAFF. The DNA of the CDR3 is TGTGCCAGCAGTTTAAGCTCCGTCCGACAAGCTTTCTTT.